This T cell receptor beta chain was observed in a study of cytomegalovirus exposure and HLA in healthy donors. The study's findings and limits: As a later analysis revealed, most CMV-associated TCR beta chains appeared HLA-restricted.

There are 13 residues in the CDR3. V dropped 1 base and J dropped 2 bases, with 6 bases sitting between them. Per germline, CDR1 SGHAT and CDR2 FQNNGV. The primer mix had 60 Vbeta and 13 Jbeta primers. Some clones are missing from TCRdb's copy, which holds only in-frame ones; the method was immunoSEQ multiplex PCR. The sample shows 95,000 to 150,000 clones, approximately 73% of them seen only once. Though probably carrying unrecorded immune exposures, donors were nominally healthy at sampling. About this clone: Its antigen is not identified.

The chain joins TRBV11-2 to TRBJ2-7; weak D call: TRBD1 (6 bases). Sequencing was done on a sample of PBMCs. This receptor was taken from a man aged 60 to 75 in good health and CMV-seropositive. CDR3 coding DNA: TGTGCCAGCAGCTTAGGGACAGCCTACGAGCAGTACTTC. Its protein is CASSLGTAYEQYF.